This T cell receptor beta chain was documented in a study of cytomegalovirus exposure and HLA in healthy donors. The germline gives CDR1 MRHNA, CDR2 SNTAGT. The CDR3 runs to 16 residues. Trimming shortened V by 5 bases and J by 0 bases, and 15 bases separated the two germline ends. To note about this clone: The antigen remains undetermined.

The PCR used 60 Vbeta and 13 Jbeta primers. Sequencing was performed with immunoSEQ multiplex PCR; in TCRdb, only in-frame clones are kept and a portion is missing. The profile shows more than 95,000 clones, 78% of them singletons. Healthy bone marrow donors made up the donor group. Findings and limits, study-wide: Evidence from a later analysis indicated that most CMV-associated TCR beta chains looked HLA-restricted. A later analysis reportedly found fewer N-insertions in an Asian-associated ancestry cluster than the roughly 670-donor mean. In all likelihood, a cluster of highly shared sequence variants was a sequencing artifact.

This TCR derives from a middle-aged woman in good health and CMV-seronegative. The chain is built from TRBV6-4 and TRBJ2-3; perhaps TRBD2 as D (6 bases). Specimen: PBMCs. The CDR3 here is CASSYVGGFSTDTQYF. Written as DNA, the CDR3 is TGTGCCAGCAGTTACGTCGGGGGATTCAGCACAGATACGCAGTATTTT.